The clone carrying this TCR beta chain was recorded a few times. Its specificity is unknown. These data originate in a study of follicular helper T cells after annual influenza vaccination. Study outcomes and limitations: Productive TCRB sequences came from only about 8.5-21% of cells. ICOS+CD38+ cTfh clonality change tracked circulating plasmablast frequency change. Day 7 ICOS+CD38+ clones were most often found later in ICOS-CD38- cTfh cells.

Time point defined: 2014-2015 season, 7 days after vaccination. Using immunoSEQ multiplex PCR, the repertoire was profiled, and TCRdb retains in-frame clones only, with some absent. The data show 3,900 or so clones, around 76% seen once. The V and J ends lost 5 bases and 8 bases, in that order; junction bases with no gene match: 6. Germline lookup yields CDR1 SGHRS and CDR2 YFSETQ. The CDR3 sequence is 14 residues long. Source: CXCR5- memory CD4+ T cells sorted from blood, taken 7 days after influenza vaccination. This chain uses TRBV5-1 with TRBJ1-6; 8 bases align to TRBD1. This receptor was taken from an adult who received the influenza vaccine. The CDR3 region is CASRSGTGDSPLHF. The CDR3 DNA reads TGCGCCAGCAGATCCGGGACAGGTGATTCACCCCTCCACTTT.